This T cell receptor (beta chain) comes out of a study of blood T cell repertoires in COVID-19. Clones were read by immunoSEQ multiplex PCR, and TCRdb kept only the in-frame ones, dropping some. The sample holds tens of thousands of clones, almost 80% seen once. Germline CDR1 SEHNR, CDR2 FQNEAQ (reference sequence). J lost 5 bases, V lost 5 bases, and 8 bases had no gene match. The CDR3 has 14 residues. The TCR comes from a man aged 55 to 69 with acute or convalescent COVID-19. Sequencing used peripheral blood. The chain employs TRBV7-9 and TRBJ2-5, with 7 nucleotides matching TRBD1. CDR3 protein: CASSRDRVEETQYF. CDR3 DNA: TGTGCCAGCAGCCGTGACAGGGTAGAGGAGACCCAGTACTTC.